The 14 T cell receptor beta chains reported below all come from one sample, sequenced in a study of identical twins. TCRdb ran MiXCR on the 5' RACE reads and lists one entry per CDR3 protein. Of hundreds of thousands of distinct CDR3 sequences in the sample, 18% were seen once. The data were also submitted as part of a second study, on T cells expressing NK-cell markers.

The sequencing sample was made of PBMCs. These receptors were obtained from a woman younger than 35 in good health.

V is TRBV2 and J is TRBJ1-1; D remains unclear. Per the germline V gene, CDR1 is SNHLY and CDR2 is FYNNEI. V lost 3 bases, J lost 1 base, and 6 bases lay in between. CDR3 length: 13 amino acids. CDR3 in DNA: TGTGCCAGCAGTGATAGGACGAACACTGAAGCTTTCTTT. Protein: CASSDRTNTEAFF.

This clonotype was observed many times. The J gene is TRBJ2-7, the V gene TRBV12-3 or TRBV12-4, with 7 positions matching TRBD1. J gave up 4 bases and V 8 bases, and 5 bases lay outside the gene matches. The CDR3 has 12 residues. CDR3 DNA sequence: TGTGCCAGCTCACTGGACAGGTACGAGCAGTACTTC. It translates to CASSLDRYEQYF.

This chain uses TRBV7-2 with TRBJ2-1, with TRBD2 identical over 9 bases. The CDR3 runs to 16 residues. Trimming removed 1 base from V and 5 bases from J; junction bases left unmatched: 6. CDR1 is SGHTA, CDR2 FQGNSA, per germline. CDR3 region: CASSLVLSSGDNEQFF. The CDR3 DNA sequence: TGTGCCAGCAGCTTAGTTTTGTCTAGCGGGGACAATGAGCAGTTCTTC.

The rearrangement links TRBV20-1 to TRBJ2-1; 10 bases are a match to TRBD2. This CDR3 comprises 14 residues. Per germline, CDR1 DFQATT and CDR2 SNEGSKA (reference sequence). The trim removed 6 bases at V and 6 bases at J, leaving 8 bases unmatched. The CDR3 is CSATTSGLTNEQFF. CDR3 sequence (DNA): TGCAGTGCGACGACTAGCGGGCTCACCAATGAGCAGTTCTTC.

The CDR3 DNA reads TGCGCCAGCAGCTTGGCCGGAGGACTAGCGGGAGGTAACCCCACAGATACGCAGTATTTT. Residues: CASSLAGGLAGGNPTDTQYF. This chain connects TRBV5-1 to TRBJ2-3, with 14 bases that match TRBD2. The germline gives CDR1 SGHRS, CDR2 YFSETQ. The junction had 11 bases not matched to a gene; V was cut back by 0 bases and J by 2 bases. CDR3 length equals 20 residues.

This clonotype was seen only a few times. CDR3 sequence: CSAQRASGSYNEQFF. The CDR3 DNA is TGCAGTGCTCAAAGGGCTAGCGGGAGTTACAATGAGCAGTTCTTC. The chain couples TRBV20-1 to TRBJ2-1, with 10 nucleotides matching TRBD2. CDR1 is DFQATT, CDR2 SNEGSKA, per germline (reference sequence). V shed 5 bases, J shed 4 bases, and the junction held 8 bases outside the gene matches. There are 15 residues in the CDR3.

The chain carries TRBV2 and TRBJ1-1; possible D gene TRBD1, 5 bases. Germline V gene data show CDR1 as SNHLY and CDR2 as FYNNEI. V was pared by 6 bases and J by 7 bases, with 15 bases between. This CDR3 contains 13 residues. The CDR3 loop reads CASRDEPGVEAFF. CDR3 sequence (DNA): TGTGCCAGCAGAGACGAACCGGGGGTTGAAGCTTTCTTT.

This clonotype turned up a few times. The V call is TRBV7-2, the J call TRBJ2-1; unclear D gene. The germline gives CDR1 SGHTA, CDR2 FQGNSA. Trimming took 5 bases from V and 7 from J, leaving 18 bases between them. The CDR3 runs to 15 residues. The CDR3 sequence is CASSRAGTTENEQFF. The CDR3 bases are TGTGCCAGCAGCCGCGCAGGAACTACCGAGAATGAGCAGTTCTTC.

In this sample, this clonotype turned up a few times. V usage is TRBV20-1 and J usage is TRBJ2-5; TRBD2 matches 7 bases. Per the germline V gene, CDR1 is DFQATT and CDR2 is SNEGSKA (reference sequence). V gave up 6 bases and J gave up 5 bases; unmatched junction bases: 12. This CDR3 region has 14 residues. The CDR3 DNA reads TGCAGTGCAAATGGGGAGGGCGTGAGCGAGACCCAGTACTTC. The encoded protein is CSANGEGVSETQYF.

The chain is built from TRBV5-1 and TRBJ1-1; D gene uncertain. V lost 0 bases and J lost 1, with 7 bases in between. The CDR3 covers 14 residues. The germline V gene has CDR1 SGHRS and CDR2 YFSETQ. The CDR3 here is CASSLGNANTEAFF. The CDR3 coding sequence is TGCGCCAGCAGCTTGGGGAATGCGAACACTGAAGCTTTCTTT.

This clonotype has ten or more counts. The J gene is TRBJ2-7, the V gene TRBV20-1, with 9 positions matching TRBD2. J lost 10 bases, V lost 5 bases, and 9 bases had no gene match. This CDR3 region has 12 residues. Germline V CDR1 and CDR2: DFQATT, SNEGSKA (reference sequence). CDR3 coding DNA: TGCAGTGCTGATCTGACTAGCGGAATACAGTACTTC. Translating it yields CSADLTSGIQYF.

The V gene is TRBV7-9, the J gene TRBJ1-6; D ambiguous. This CDR3 has 17 residues. From germline, CDR1 is SEHNR and CDR2 FQNEAQ (reference sequence). Trimming removed 5 bases at V and 10 bases at J, with 24 bases between. For the CDR3, the DNA is TGTGCCAGCAGCCCCGCAAACCTAAATCCCCAAACCTCACCCCTCCACTTT. This gives the protein CASSPANLNPQTSPLHF. Using reference TRBV7-9 and TRBJ1-6 for the parts outside the CDR3, the full variable domain is DTGVSQNPRHKITKRGQNVTFRCDPISEHNRLYWYRQTLGQGPEFLTYFQNEAQLEKSRLLSDRFSAERPKGSFSTLEIQRTEQGDSAMYLCASSPANLNPQTSPLHFGNGTRLTVT.

V gene TRBV15 combines with J gene TRBJ2-3; D might be TRBD1 (7 bases). From germline, CDR1 is LNHNV and CDR2 YYDKDF (reference sequence). Trimming shortened V by 4 bases and J by 2 bases, and 16 bases separated the two germline ends. CDR3 size: 16 residues. In DNA, the CDR3 is TGTGCCACCAGCATTTCCAGGGGGGACAACACAGATACGCAGTATTTT. Translating gives CATSISRGDNTDTQYF. The variable domain in full, completed from reference TRBV15 and TRBJ2-3, reads DAMVIQNPRYQVTQFGKPVTLSCSQTLNHNVMYWYQQKSSQAPKLLFHYYDKDFNNEADTPDNFQSRRPNTSFCFLDIRSPGLGDTAMYLCATSISRGDNTDTQYFGPGTRLTVL.

The chain couples TRBV6-5 to TRBJ2-1, with D tentatively TRBD1 (6 bases). Germline V gene sequence: CDR1 MNHEY, CDR2 SVGAGI. The V gene lost 0 bases and the J gene lost 8 bases, with 14 bases spanning the gap. The CDR3 has 15 residues. The CDR3 DNA reads as TGTGCCAGCAGTTACTCGACGTCAGGGGTACATGAGCAGTTCTTC. Its protein product is CASSYSTSGVHEQFF.